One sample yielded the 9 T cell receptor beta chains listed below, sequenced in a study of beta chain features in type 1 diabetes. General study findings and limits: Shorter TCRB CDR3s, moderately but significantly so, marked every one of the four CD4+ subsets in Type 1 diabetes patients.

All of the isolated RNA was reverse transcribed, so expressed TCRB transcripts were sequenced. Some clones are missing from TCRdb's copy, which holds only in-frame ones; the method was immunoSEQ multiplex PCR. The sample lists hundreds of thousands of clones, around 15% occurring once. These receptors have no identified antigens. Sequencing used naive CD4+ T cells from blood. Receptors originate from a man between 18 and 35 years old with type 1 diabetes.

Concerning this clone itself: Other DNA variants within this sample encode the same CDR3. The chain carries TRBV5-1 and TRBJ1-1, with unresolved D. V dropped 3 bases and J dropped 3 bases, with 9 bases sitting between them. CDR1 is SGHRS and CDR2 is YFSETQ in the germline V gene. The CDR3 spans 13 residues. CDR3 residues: CASSSKGDTEAFF. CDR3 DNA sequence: TGCGCCAGCAGCTCGAAGGGAGACACTGAAGCTTTCTTT.

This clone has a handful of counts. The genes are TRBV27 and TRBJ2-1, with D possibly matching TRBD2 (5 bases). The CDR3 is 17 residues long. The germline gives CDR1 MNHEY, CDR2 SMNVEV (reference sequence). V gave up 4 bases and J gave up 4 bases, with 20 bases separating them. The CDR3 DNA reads TGTGCCAGCAGTTCCACCTCGAGGGTGGTAAAGTACAATGAGCAGTTCTTC. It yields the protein CASSSTSRVVKYNEQFF.

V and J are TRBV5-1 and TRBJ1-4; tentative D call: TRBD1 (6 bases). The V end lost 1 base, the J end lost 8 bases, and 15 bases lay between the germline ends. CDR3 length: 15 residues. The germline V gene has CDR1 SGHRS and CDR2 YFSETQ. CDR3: CASSLSGPRGEKLFF. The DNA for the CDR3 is TGCGCCAGCAGCTTGTCCGGCCCAAGGGGGGAAAAACTGTTTTTT.

The CDR3 nucleotides are TGCAGCGCGACCCGGTCCGGGGAGCTGTTTTTT. Protein product: CSATRSGELFF. The genes are TRBV29-1 and TRBJ2-2, with D uncertain. Germline CDR1 reads SQVTM; CDR2 reads ANQGSEA. Trimming left V 7 bases short and J 6 bases short, with 9 bases between. This CDR3 is built from 11 residues.

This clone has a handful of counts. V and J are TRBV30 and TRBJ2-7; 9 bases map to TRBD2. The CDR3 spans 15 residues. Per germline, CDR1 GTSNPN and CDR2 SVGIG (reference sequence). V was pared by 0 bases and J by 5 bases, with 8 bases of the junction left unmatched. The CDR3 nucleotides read TGTGCCTGGAGTGTAAATCTAGCGGGACCCCACGAGCAGTACTTC. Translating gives CAWSVNLAGPHEQYF.

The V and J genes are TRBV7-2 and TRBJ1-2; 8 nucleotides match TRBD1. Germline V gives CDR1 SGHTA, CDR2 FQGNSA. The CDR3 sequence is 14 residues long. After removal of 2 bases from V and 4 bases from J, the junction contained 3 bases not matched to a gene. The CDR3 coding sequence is TGTGCCAGCAGCTTACAGGGGGCCGTCTATGGCTACACCTTC. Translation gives CASSLQGAVYGYTF.

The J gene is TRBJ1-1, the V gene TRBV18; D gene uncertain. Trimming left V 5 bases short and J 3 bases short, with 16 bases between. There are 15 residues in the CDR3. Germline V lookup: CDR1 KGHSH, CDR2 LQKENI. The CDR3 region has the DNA TGTGCCAGCTCAATAACTCCGAACGGAGACACTGAAGCTTTCTTT. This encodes CASSITPNGDTEAFF.

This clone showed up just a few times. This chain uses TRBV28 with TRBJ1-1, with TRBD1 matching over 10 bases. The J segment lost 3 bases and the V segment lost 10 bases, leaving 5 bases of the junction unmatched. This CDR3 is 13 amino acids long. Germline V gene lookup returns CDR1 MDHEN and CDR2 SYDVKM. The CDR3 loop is CAMTGTGDTEAFF. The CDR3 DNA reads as TGTGCCATGACCGGGACAGGGGACACTGAAGCTTTCTTT.

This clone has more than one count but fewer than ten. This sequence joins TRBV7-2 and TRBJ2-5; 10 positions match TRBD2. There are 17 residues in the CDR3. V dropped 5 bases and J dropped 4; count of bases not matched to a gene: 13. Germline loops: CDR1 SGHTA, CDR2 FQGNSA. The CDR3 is CASSRSAGGHLAETQYF. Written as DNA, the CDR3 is TGTGCCAGCAGCCGCTCAGCGGGAGGGCACCTGGCAGAGACCCAGTACTTC.